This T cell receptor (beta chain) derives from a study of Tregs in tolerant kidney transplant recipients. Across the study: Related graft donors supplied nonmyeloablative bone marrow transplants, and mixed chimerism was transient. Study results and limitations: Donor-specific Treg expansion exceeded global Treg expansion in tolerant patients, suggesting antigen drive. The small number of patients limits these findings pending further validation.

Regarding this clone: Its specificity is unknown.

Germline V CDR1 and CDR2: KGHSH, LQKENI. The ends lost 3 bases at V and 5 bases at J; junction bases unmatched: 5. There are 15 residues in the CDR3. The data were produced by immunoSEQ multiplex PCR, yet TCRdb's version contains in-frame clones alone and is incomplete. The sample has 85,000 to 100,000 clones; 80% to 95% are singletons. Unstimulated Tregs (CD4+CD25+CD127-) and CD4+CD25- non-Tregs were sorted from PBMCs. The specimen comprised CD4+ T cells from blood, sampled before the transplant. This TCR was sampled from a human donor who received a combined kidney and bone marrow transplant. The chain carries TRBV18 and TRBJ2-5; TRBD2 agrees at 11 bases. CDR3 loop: CASSPTSGRDETQYF. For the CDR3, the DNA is TGTGCCAGCTCACCTACTAGCGGGAGAGACGAGACCCAGTACTTC. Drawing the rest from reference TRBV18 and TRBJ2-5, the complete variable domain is NAGVMQNPRHLVRRRGQEARLRCSPMKGHSHVYWYRQLPEEGLKFMVYLQKENIIDESGMPKERFSAEFPKEGPSILRIQQVVRGDSAAYFCASSPTSGRDETQYFGPGTRLLVL.